Below are 20 T cell receptor beta chains sequenced from a single sample in a study of cytomegalovirus exposure and HLA in healthy donors. The PCR used 60 Vbeta and 13 Jbeta primers. The assay was immunoSEQ multiplex PCR, and TCRdb's table has in-frame clones only and misses some. In the table there are 95,000 to 120,000 clones, about four fifths of which are singletons. The material sequenced was PBMCs. The source is a woman younger than 35 in good health and CMV-seronegative.

V and J are TRBV7-2 and TRBJ2-7; TRBD1 might be the D (6 bases). Germline-derived CDR1 and CDR2 are SGHTA and FQGNSA. This CDR3 is built from 14 residues. The V end lost 6 bases, the J end lost 4 bases, and 16 bases lay between the germline ends. The CDR3 protein is CASSSYQGIYEQYF. The CDR3 DNA reads as TGTGCCAGCAGTTCTTACCAGGGGATTTACGAGCAGTACTTC.

V gene TRBV6-1 combines with J gene TRBJ1-4; 7 nucleotides agree with TRBD1. The V segment lost 10 bases and the J segment 4 bases; nucleotides outside the gene matches: 6. This CDR3 is built from 13 residues. Germline assignment: CDR1 MNHNS and CDR2 SASEGT. CDR3 amino acids: CATQGQLNEKLFF. The CDR3 DNA reads as TGTGCCACCCAGGGACAGCTTAATGAAAAACTGTTTTTT.

V usage is TRBV6-1 and J usage is TRBJ1-1, with 7 bases matching TRBD1. This CDR3 has 14 residues. Looked up from germline, CDR1 is MNHNS and CDR2 is SASEGT. V shed 8 bases and J 0 bases; nucleotides not matched to a gene: 6. The CDR3 loop reads CASPSRGLNTEAFF. CDR3 DNA sequence: TGTGCCAGCCCTTCCAGGGGGTTGAACACTGAAGCTTTCTTT.

The chain couples TRBV30 to TRBJ1-2, with 7 bases that match TRBD1. In germline, CDR1 is GTSNPN, CDR2 SVGIG (reference sequence). V trimming: 8 bases; J trimming: 4 bases; junction bases outside the gene matches: 10. This CDR3 is 13 amino acids long. The CDR3 reads CAADRDSAYGYTF. The CDR3 region has the DNA TGTGCCGCCGACCGGGACAGTGCCTATGGCTACACCTTC.

This sequence joins TRBV14 and TRBJ2-1; D uncertain. CDR1 SGHDN and CDR2 FVKESK come from the germline V gene. The CDR3 length is 18 residues. Trimming left V 1 base short and J 3 bases short, with 19 bases between. CDR3: CASSQAHHLNPIYNEQFF. The CDR3 DNA is TGTGCCAGCAGCCAAGCCCACCACTTGAACCCCATCTACAATGAGCAGTTCTTC.

This clone was detected once. The chain is built from TRBV18 and TRBJ2-7; 8 positions match TRBD1. The CDR3 loop spans 14 amino acids. The germline CDR1 and CDR2 sequences are KGHSH and LQKENI. Losses at the gene ends were 3 bases for V and 3 bases for J; bases not matched to a gene: 4. The chain's CDR3 is CASSPPGTGYEQYF. The CDR3 DNA reads as TGTGCCAGCTCACCGCCTGGGACAGGCTACGAGCAGTACTTC. Combining the CDR3 with reference TRBV18 and TRBJ2-7 gives the whole variable domain NAGVMQNPRHLVRRRGQEARLRCSPMKGHSHVYWYRQLPEEGLKFMVYLQKENIIDESGMPKERFSAEFPKEGPSILRIQQVVRGDSAAYFCASSPPGTGYEQYFGPGTRLTVT.

The chain uses TRBV9 and TRBJ1-5, with 8 bases fitting TRBD1. Germline V gives CDR1 SGDLS, CDR2 YYNGEE. The CDR3 length is 15 residues. V gave up 4 bases and J gave up 2 bases; unmatched junction bases: 5. Written as DNA, the CDR3 is TGTGCCAGCAGCTTCGGACAGGGAGGCAATCAGCCCCAGCATTTT. Its translation: CASSFGQGGNQPQHF.

In this sample, this clone turned up a few times. CDR3: CASSLEFAGTTEAFF. CDR3 nucleotide sequence: TGCGCCAGCAGCTTGGAGTTTGCAGGAACCACTGAAGCTTTCTTT. This chain joins TRBV5-1 and TRBJ1-1; D gene ambiguous. The V gene's germline CDR1 is SGHRS and CDR2 YFSETQ. V lost 0 bases to trimming and J lost 4 bases, with 13 bases between them. This CDR3 spans 15 amino acids.

The V and J genes are TRBV7-2 and TRBJ1-1, with D unresolved. The ends were cut back, 5 bases at V and 13 bases at J, with 26 bases in the middle. The CDR3 has 15 amino acids. Germline V gene data show CDR1 as SGHTA and CDR2 as FQGNSA. CDR3 coding DNA: TGTGCCAGCAGCCGCACCACCCGACCTCCCCTGGAGGATTTCTTT. It codes for CASSRTTRPPLEDFF. Complete variable domain (other parts from reference TRBV7-2 and TRBJ1-1): GAGVSQSPSNKVTEKGKDVELRCDPISGHTALYWYRQSLGQGLEFLIYFQGNSAPDKSGLPSDRFSAERTGGSVSTLTIQRTQQEDSAVYLCASSRTTRPPLEDFFGQGTRLTVV.

This clone appeared once. The J gene is TRBJ1-5, the V gene TRBV2; D remains unclear. This CDR3 has 13 residues. Trimming removed 3 bases at V and 5 bases at J, with 8 bases between. Germline CDR1 SNHLY, CDR2 FYNNEI. The CDR3, as DNA: TGTGCCAGCAGTGAGGGCGGGTATCAGCCCCAGCATTTT. It yields the protein CASSEGGYQPQHF.

The chain carries TRBV5-1 and TRBJ2-7, with D tentatively TRBD1 (5 bases). In germline, CDR1 is SGHRS, CDR2 YFSETQ. V was trimmed by 2 bases and J by 3 bases, leaving 12 bases between them. There are 14 residues in the CDR3. This chain's CDR3 is CASSLGADIYEQYF. CDR3 in DNA: TGCGCCAGCAGCTTAGGGGCGGATATCTACGAGCAGTACTTC.

As DNA, the CDR3 is TGCGCCAGCAGCTTAACGGCAGGGTCTGGAAACACCATATATTTT. Residues: CASSLTAGSGNTIYF. This chain uses TRBV5-1 with TRBJ1-3; D possibly corresponds to TRBD1 (5 bases). Germline-derived CDR1 and CDR2 are SGHRS and YFSETQ. Trimming cost V 2 bases and J 1 base, with 10 bases left between them. The CDR3 covers 15 residues.

The chain combines TRBV7-2 with TRBJ2-1; 11 positions match TRBD1. The CDR3 runs to 16 residues. Losses at the gene ends were 5 bases for V and 6 bases for J; bases not matched to a gene: 9. Germline assignment: CDR1 SGHTA and CDR2 FQGNSA. The DNA of the CDR3 is TGTGCCAGCAGCCCACAGGGACAGGGGGTCGCCAATGAGCAGTTCTTC. This gives the protein CASSPQGQGVANEQFF.

This clone was seen a single time. This sequence joins TRBV7-9 and TRBJ1-5; TRBD1 agrees at 7 bases. Germline V CDR1 and CDR2: SEHNR, FQNEAQ (reference sequence). The V gene end was trimmed by 3 bases and the J gene end by 2 bases; junction bases not matched to a gene: 7. The CDR3 is made up of 16 amino acids. The CDR3 sequence is CASSFPGQLGNQPQHF. In DNA form, the CDR3 reads TGTGCCAGCAGCTTCCCGGGACAGTTGGGCAATCAGCCCCAGCATTTT. Full variable domain (rest looked up from reference TRBV7-9 and TRBJ1-5): DTGVSQNPRHKITKRGQNVTFRCDPISEHNRLYWYRQTLGQGPEFLTYFQNEAQLEKSRLLSDRFSAERPKGSFSTLEIQRTEQGDSAMYLCASSFPGQLGNQPQHFGDGTRLSIL.

This rearrangement joins TRBV25-1 to TRBJ2-2; D is ambiguous. V was trimmed by 10 bases and J by 1 base, leaving 13 bases between them. In germline, CDR1 is MGHDK, CDR2 SYGVNS. CDR3 length equals 14 residues. The CDR3 DNA follows: TGTGCCACCGAGAGCCCTAAGAACACCGGGGAGCTGTTTTTT. Protein: CATESPKNTGELFF.

The CDR3 coding sequence is TGTGCCAGCAGCCCGCGGGGCGGGAGGATAGATACGCAGTATTTT. Its protein is CASSPRGGRIDTQYF. The V call is TRBV7-2, the J call TRBJ2-3; 8 positions match TRBD2. V lost 5 bases, J lost 5 bases, and 9 bases stayed unmatched. Germline V gene data show CDR1 as SGHTA and CDR2 as FQGNSA. The CDR3 contains 15 residues.

V and J are TRBV19 and TRBJ2-5; D is perhaps TRBD1 (5 bases). V lost 4 bases and J 1 base, leaving 10 bases between the germline ends. The CDR3 is made up of 14 amino acids. CDR1 LNHDA and CDR2 SQIVND come from the germline V gene (reference sequence). CDR3 region: CASSTQGSQETQYF. Written as DNA, the CDR3 is TGTGCCAGTAGTACCCAGGGTTCCCAAGAGACCCAGTACTTC.

The CDR3 nucleotides read TGTGCCAGCAGGGGGGGGACAGGGGGCCAAGAGACCCAGTACTTC. Translation gives CASRGGTGGQETQYF. V gene TRBV2 combines with J gene TRBJ2-5; TRBD1 aligns across 11 bases. J lost 1 base, V lost 6 bases, and 4 bases had no gene match. Germline assignment: CDR1 SNHLY and CDR2 FYNNEI. The CDR3 is 15 amino acids.

The sample holds one count of this clone. V gene TRBV4-2 combines with J gene TRBJ1-2; 7 bases match TRBD1. Germline CDR1 and CDR2: LGHNA and YNFKEQ. V trimming: 0 bases; J trimming: 2 bases; junction bases outside the gene matches: 9. CDR3 length: 17 amino acids. CDR3 residues: CASSQDPGGQRNYGYTF. For the CDR3, the DNA is TGTGCCAGCAGCCAAGATCCTGGGGGACAGAGGAACTATGGCTACACCTTC.

V gene TRBV6-4 combines with J gene TRBJ1-1; D unclear. The CDR3 is 12 amino acids. Germline CDR1 MRHNA, CDR2 SNTAGT. Deletions cut 10 bases from V and 1 base from J, with 10 bases between. The CDR3 coding sequence is TGTGCCATATCGACAAGGAACACTGAAGCTTTCTTT. It specifies CAISTRNTEAFF.